What follows are 21 T cell receptor beta chains derived from one specimen sequenced in a study of shared clonotypes between healthy human individuals (dated by TCRdb to 2018 to 2021). The library was obtained by the immunoSEQ multiplex PCR assay. Imported from immuneACCESS, the table was reduced by TCRdb to in-frame sequences with V and J called. These copies leave out some clones; in studies compared against another copy, an unresolved V gene accounts for under half, and the cause of the remainder is not known. Present in this sample are approximately 2,000,000 clones, about 90% of which were seen just once. Together, the top ten hold around 0.35% of the sample. Input material: naive CD4+ T cells from PBMCs. According to the study, the label for this sample's cell subset or site signals: CD45RA+ positively selected. These receptors originate from a man younger than 35 in good health. Some clones in this sample may be carry-over from other donors' samples.

V gene TRBV2 combines with J gene TRBJ2-2; the D gene could be TRBD1 or TRBD2 (6 bases each). Germline V CDR1 and CDR2: SNHLY, FYNNEI. The length of the CDR3 is 15 residues. The V gene lost 0 bases and the J gene lost 5 bases, with 10 bases spanning the gap. CDR3 in amino acids: CASSEAGGGTGELFF. The CDR3 DNA follows: TGTGCCAGCAGTGAAGCCGGGGGCGGGACCGGGGAGCTGTTTTTT.

This chain links TRBV18 with TRBJ1-1; D not resolved. V gave up 5 bases and J gave up 2 bases, with 18 bases separating them. The length of the CDR3 is 16 residues. The germline gives CDR1 KGHSH, CDR2 LQKENI. CDR3 in DNA: TGTGCCAGCTCATCAGATCGGCTCCAACTTAACACTGAAGCTTTCTTT. This gives the protein CASSSDRLQLNTEAFF.

The rearrangement uses TRBV30 and TRBJ2-3; TRBD2 matches at 14 bases. The CDR3 covers 16 residues. The V gene end was trimmed by 3 bases and the J gene end by 4 bases; junction bases not matched to a gene: 6. From germline, CDR1 is GTSNPN and CDR2 SVGIG (reference sequence). In nucleotides, the CDR3 is TGTGCCTGGAGACAGACTAGCGGGAGGGCGGCAGATACGCAGTATTTT. Residues: CAWRQTSGRAADTQYF.

V is TRBV20-1 and J is TRBJ2-7; a weak D match, TRBD2 (5 bases). Germline V gene lookup returns CDR1 DFQATT and CDR2 SNEGSKA (reference sequence). Trimming pared 3 bases from V and 7 bases from J, leaving 7 bases between. This CDR3 spans 10 amino acids. The chain's CDR3 is CSARSGEQYF. CDR3 bases: TGCAGTGCTAGGTCGGGGGAGCAGTACTTC.

On this clone: The sample holds other DNA sequences that translate to the same CDR3. This chain links TRBV18 with TRBJ2-7; 9 bases agree with TRBD1. V shed 5 bases and J 3 bases; nucleotides not matched to a gene: 2. The CDR3 runs to 13 residues. The germline V gene encodes CDR1 KGHSH and CDR2 LQKENI. DNA of the CDR3: TGTGCCAGCTCATCGACAGGGGGCTACGAGCAGTACTTC. Translation gives CASSSTGGYEQYF.

The chain joins TRBV7-2 to TRBJ2-1; 12 bases map to TRBD2. Trimming at V came to 5 bases and at J to 7 bases, leaving 9 bases not matched to a gene. The germline V gene has CDR1 SGHTA and CDR2 FQGNSA. The CDR3 has 16 amino acids. Here the CDR3 DNA reads TGTGCCAGCAGCGCACAACTAGCGGGAGGAGGAAATGAGCAGTTCTTC. Encoded protein: CASSAQLAGGGNEQFF.

The chain couples TRBV2 to TRBJ1-1; D unresolved. From germline, CDR1 is SNHLY and CDR2 FYNNEI. V was pared by 5 bases and J by 3 bases, with 10 bases between. This CDR3 is built from 13 residues. CDR3 in amino acids: CASSFFHDTEAFF. CDR3 sequence (DNA): TGTGCCAGCAGTTTTTTTCACGACACTGAAGCTTTCTTT.

The rearrangement joins TRBV5-1 to TRBJ2-3; 10 nucleotides align to TRBD2. The germline gives CDR1 SGHRS, CDR2 YFSETQ. Trimming took 4 bases from V and 4 from J; bases not matched to a gene: 9. This CDR3 region has 16 residues. DNA for the CDR3: TGCGCCAGCAGCCCCTTAGCGGGAGGTAGCGCAGATACGCAGTATTTT. Translating gives CASSPLAGGSADTQYF.

Worth noting for this clone: Other DNA sequences within the sample encode an identical CDR3. The chain joins TRBV28 to TRBJ2-7; no definite D call. The CDR3 length is 12 residues. Germline V gives CDR1 MDHEN, CDR2 SYDVKM. The ends were cut back, 3 bases at V and 6 bases at J, with 9 bases in the middle. The CDR3 region has the DNA TGTGCCAGCAGTTTTCTAGAAGGCGAGCAGTACTTC. This encodes CASSFLEGEQYF.

The rearrangement joins TRBV28 to TRBJ1-1; the D is unclear. CDR3 length equals 14 residues. Germline V gene data show CDR1 as MDHEN and CDR2 as SYDVKM. Trimming removed 4 bases at V and 1 base at J, with 10 bases between. The CDR3 DNA follows: TGTGCCAGCAGTTCAACTTTGGGGAACACTGAAGCTTTCTTT. The encoded protein is CASSSTLGNTEAFF.

Remarks on this clone: The same CDR3 arises from other DNA sequences in this sample as well. The CDR3 spells CASSPGTSGTYNEQFF. The DNA of the CDR3 is TGTGCCAGCTCACCGGGGACTAGCGGGACCTACAATGAGCAGTTCTTC. The chain couples TRBV18 to TRBJ2-1, with 13 bases matching TRBD2. The germline V gene encodes CDR1 KGHSH and CDR2 LQKENI. This CDR3 contains 16 residues. V lost 3 bases and J lost 2; bases outside the gene matches: 1. Complete variable domain (other parts from reference TRBV18 and TRBJ2-1): NAGVMQNPRHLVRRRGQEARLRCSPMKGHSHVYWYRQLPEEGLKFMVYLQKENIIDESGMPKERFSAEFPKEGPSILRIQQVVRGDSAAYFCASSPGTSGTYNEQFFGPGTRLTVL.

The V call is TRBV19, the J call TRBJ2-2; 7 nucleotides line up with TRBD1. The CDR3 sequence is 16 residues long. V gave up 3 bases and J gave up 4 bases; unmatched junction bases: 8. Per germline, CDR1 LNHDA and CDR2 SQIVND (reference sequence). This CDR3 is CASSIFTGVGTGELFF. The CDR3 bases are TGTGCCAGTAGTATCTTCACAGGGGTTGGCACCGGGGAGCTGTTTTTT.

This rearrangement joins TRBV4-1 to TRBJ1-5; 9 nucleotides match TRBD1. CDR3 length: 18 amino acids. Germline V CDR1 and CDR2: MGHRA, YSYEKL. J gave up 6 bases and V 3 bases, and 15 bases lay outside the gene matches. CDR3 coding DNA: TGCGCCAGCAGCCAGGGGGGGTTTGGACAGGGGCGAGTTCAGCCCCAGCATTTT. As protein: CASSQGGFGQGRVQPQHF.

This clone has only one observation. The identical CDR3 is also encoded by other nucleotide sequences in the sample. The rearrangement uses TRBV5-1 and TRBJ2-7; the D is unclear. Germline-derived CDR1 and CDR2 are SGHRS and YFSETQ. The CDR3 runs 13 residues. Trimming took off 3 bases at V and 0 bases at J, with 7 bases between the two ends. The CDR3 nucleotides are TGCGCCAGCAGCTATTGGGGCTCCTACGAGCAGTACTTC. It specifies CASSYWGSYEQYF.

The chain recombines TRBV19 with TRBJ2-5; 10 nucleotides match TRBD2. Germline CDR1 is LNHDA and CDR2 is SQIVND (reference sequence). CDR3 size: 16 residues. J was trimmed by 5 bases and V by 1 base; bases with no gene match: 7. The CDR3 sequence: CASSIVPSGSLETQYF. The DNA of the CDR3 is TGTGCCAGTAGTATAGTCCCTAGCGGGAGTCTGGAGACCCAGTACTTC. The full variable domain, in which reference TRBV19 and TRBJ2-5 provide the parts outside the CDR3, is DGGITQSPKYLFRKEGQNVTLSCEQNLNHDAMYWYRQDPGQGLRLIYYSQIVNDFQKGDIAEGYSVSREKKESFPLTVTSAQKNPTAFYLCASSIVPSGSLETQYFGPGTRLLVL.

The chain uses TRBV6-6 and TRBJ2-7; D uncertain. The CDR3 has 12 residues. V lost 0 bases and J lost 6, with 6 bases in between. Germline V gene lookup returns CDR1 MNHNY and CDR2 SVGAGI (reference sequence). Written as DNA, the CDR3 is TGTGCCAGCAGTTACTCCCCCCCCGAGCAGTACTTC. Amino acid sequence: CASSYSPPEQYF.

CDR3 in DNA: TGTGCCAGCCGGGAACTCATCATGAACACTGAAGCTTTCTTT. As protein: CASRELIMNTEAFF. V is TRBV7-9 and J is TRBJ1-1; D remains unclear. In germline, CDR1 is SEHNR, CDR2 FQNEAQ (reference sequence). CDR3 size: 14 residues. V was pared by 8 bases and J by 0 bases, with 13 bases between.

This chain joins TRBV5-5 and TRBJ2-7; D is perhaps TRBD1 (7 bases). The CDR3 extends over 14 amino acids. The V end lost 4 bases, the J end lost 4 bases, and 15 bases lay between the germline ends. CDR1 and CDR2 (germline): SGHKS, YYEKEE (reference sequence). CDR3 DNA sequence: TGTGCCAGCAGCAACCCGACAGGGAGGTACGAGCAGTACTTC. This codes for CASSNPTGRYEQYF.

This clone was observed a single time. V and J are TRBV27 and TRBJ2-3; D may be TRBD2 (5 bases). Per germline, CDR1 MNHEY and CDR2 SMNVEV (reference sequence). CDR3 length: 13 amino acids. With 8 bases removed from V and 3 bases from J, the gap between germline ends came to 12 bases. CDR3: CASRRVSTDTQYF. In DNA, the CDR3 is TGTGCCAGCCGGCGGGTATCGACAGATACGCAGTATTTT.

V is TRBV15 and J is TRBJ1-1; D unresolved. Germline V CDR1 and CDR2: LNHNV, YYDKDF (reference sequence). The CDR3 runs to 14 residues. The V end lost 7 bases, the J end lost 6 bases, and 18 bases lay between the germline ends. CDR3 protein: CATTSSRVFPEAFF. The DNA for the CDR3 is TGTGCCACCACCTCCTCCCGGGTGTTCCCTGAAGCTTTCTTT.

This clone was counted only a few times. The V and J genes are TRBV5-1 and TRBJ2-1; 9 nucleotides match TRBD2. The CDR3 extends over 13 amino acids. The V gene end was trimmed by 7 bases and the J gene end by 1 base; junction bases not matched to a gene: 0. The germline CDR1 and CDR2 sequences are SGHRS and YFSETQ. The CDR3 DNA sequence: TGCGCCAGCGGACTAGCGTCCTACAATGAGCAGTTCTTC. It yields the protein CASGLASYNEQFF.